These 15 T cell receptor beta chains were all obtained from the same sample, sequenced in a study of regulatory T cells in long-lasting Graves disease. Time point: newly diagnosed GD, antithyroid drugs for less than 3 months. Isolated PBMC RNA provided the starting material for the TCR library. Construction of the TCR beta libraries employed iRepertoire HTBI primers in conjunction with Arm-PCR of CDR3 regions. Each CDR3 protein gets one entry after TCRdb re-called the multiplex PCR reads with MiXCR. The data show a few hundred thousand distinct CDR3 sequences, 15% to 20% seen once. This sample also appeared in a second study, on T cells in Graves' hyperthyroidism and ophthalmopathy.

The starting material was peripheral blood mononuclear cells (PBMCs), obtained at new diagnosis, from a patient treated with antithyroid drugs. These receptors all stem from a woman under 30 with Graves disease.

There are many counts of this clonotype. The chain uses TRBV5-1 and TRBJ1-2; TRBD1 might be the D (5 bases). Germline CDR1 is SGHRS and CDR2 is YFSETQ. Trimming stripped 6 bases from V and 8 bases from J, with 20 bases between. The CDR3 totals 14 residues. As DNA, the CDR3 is TGCGCCAGCACCTATTTTTCAGGGACCTCCGGCTACACCTTC. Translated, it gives CASTYFSGTSGYTF.

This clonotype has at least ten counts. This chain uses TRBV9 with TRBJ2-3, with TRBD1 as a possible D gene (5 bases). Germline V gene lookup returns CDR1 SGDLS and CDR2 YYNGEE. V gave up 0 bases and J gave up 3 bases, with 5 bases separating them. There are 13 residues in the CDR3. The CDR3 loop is CASSVGTTDTQYF. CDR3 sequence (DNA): TGTGCCAGCAGCGTAGGGACAACAGATACGCAGTATTTT.

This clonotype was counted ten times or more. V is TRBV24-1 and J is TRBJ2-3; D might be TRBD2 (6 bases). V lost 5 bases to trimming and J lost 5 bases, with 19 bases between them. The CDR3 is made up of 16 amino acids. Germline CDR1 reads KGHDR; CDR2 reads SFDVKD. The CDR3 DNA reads TGTGCCACCAGTGGTTCGTCGTGGTCCGGGGGAGATACGCAGTATTTT. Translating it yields CATSGSSWSGGDTQYF.

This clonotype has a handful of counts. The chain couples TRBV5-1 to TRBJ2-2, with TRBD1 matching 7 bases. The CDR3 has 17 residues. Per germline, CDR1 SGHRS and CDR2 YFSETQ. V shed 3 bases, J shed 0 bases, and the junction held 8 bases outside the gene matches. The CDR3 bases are TGCGCCAGCAGCTCGCCCAAGGGGGCGTCGAACACCGGGGAGCTGTTTTTT. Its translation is CASSSPKGASNTGELFF.

CDR3 loop: CASSLFNSGGTEQYF. DNA of the CDR3: TGTGCCAGCAGCTTATTCAACTCGGGGGGCACCGAGCAGTACTTC. V gene TRBV7-2 combines with J gene TRBJ2-7; D is possibly TRBD2 (7 bases). The CDR3 totals 15 residues. The germline CDR1 and CDR2 sequences are SGHTA and FQGNSA. With 2 bases removed from V and 6 bases from J, the gap between germline ends came to 17 bases.

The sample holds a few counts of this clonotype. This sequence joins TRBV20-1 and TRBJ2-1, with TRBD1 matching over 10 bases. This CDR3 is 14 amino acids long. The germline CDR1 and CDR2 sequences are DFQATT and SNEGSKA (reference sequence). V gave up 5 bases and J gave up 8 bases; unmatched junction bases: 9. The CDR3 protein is CSAQTGTGVHEQFF. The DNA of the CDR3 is TGCAGTGCTCAAACCGGGACAGGGGTTCATGAGCAGTTCTTC.

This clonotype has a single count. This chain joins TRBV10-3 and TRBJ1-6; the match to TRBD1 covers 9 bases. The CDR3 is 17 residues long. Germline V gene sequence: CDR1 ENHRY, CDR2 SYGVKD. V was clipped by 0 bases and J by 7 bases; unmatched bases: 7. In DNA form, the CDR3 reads TGTGCCATCAGTGAGTCTAAGACAGGGGGACCAAATTCACCCCTCCACTTT. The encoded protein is CAISESKTGGPNSPLHF.

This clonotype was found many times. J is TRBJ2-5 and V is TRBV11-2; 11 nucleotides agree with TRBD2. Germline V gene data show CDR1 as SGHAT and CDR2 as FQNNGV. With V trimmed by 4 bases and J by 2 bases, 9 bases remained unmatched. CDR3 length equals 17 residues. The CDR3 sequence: CASSSRTSGLGQETQYF. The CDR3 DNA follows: TGTGCCAGCAGCTCGCGGACTAGCGGGTTGGGGCAAGAGACCCAGTACTTC.

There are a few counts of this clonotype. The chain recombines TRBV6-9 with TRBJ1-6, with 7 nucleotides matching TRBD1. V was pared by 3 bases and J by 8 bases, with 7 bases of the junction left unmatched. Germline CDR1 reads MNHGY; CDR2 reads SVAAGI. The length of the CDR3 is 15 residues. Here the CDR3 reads CASSYNDRADSPLHF. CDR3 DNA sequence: TGTGCCAGCAGTTACAACGACAGGGCGGATTCACCCCTCCACTTT.

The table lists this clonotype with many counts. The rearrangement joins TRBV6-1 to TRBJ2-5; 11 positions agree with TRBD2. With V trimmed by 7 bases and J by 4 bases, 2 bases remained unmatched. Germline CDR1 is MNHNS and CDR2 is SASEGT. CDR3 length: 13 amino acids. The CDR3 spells CASKLAGVETQYF. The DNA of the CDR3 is TGTGCCAGCAAACTAGCGGGAGTAGAGACCCAGTACTTC.

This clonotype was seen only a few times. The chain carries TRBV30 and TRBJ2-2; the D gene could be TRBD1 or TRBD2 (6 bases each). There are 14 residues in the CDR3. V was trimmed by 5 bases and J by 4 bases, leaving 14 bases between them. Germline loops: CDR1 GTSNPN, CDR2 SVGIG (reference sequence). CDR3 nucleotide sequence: TGTGCCTGGGGGGGGAAGGGGGGCACCGGGGAGCTGTTTTTT. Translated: CAWGGKGGTGELFF.

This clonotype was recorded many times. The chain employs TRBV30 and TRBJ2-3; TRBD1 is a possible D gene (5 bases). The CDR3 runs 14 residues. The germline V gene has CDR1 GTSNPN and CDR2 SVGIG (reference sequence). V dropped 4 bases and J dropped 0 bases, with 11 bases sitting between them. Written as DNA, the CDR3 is TGTGCCTGGAACCAGGGTCTTAGCACAGATACGCAGTATTTT. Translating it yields CAWNQGLSTDTQYF.

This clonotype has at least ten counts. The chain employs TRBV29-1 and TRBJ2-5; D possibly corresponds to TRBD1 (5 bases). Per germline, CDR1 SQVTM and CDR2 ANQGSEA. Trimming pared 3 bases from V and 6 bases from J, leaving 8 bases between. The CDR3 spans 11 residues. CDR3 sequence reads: CSVEKGQTQYF. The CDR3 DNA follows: TGCAGCGTTGAGAAGGGGCAGACCCAGTACTTC. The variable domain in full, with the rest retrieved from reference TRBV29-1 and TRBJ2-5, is SAVISQKPSRDICQRGTSLTIQCQVDSQVTMMFWYRQQPGQSLTLIATANQGSEATYESGFVIDKFPISRPNLTFSTLTVSNMSPEDSSIYLCSVEKGQTQYFGPGTRLLVL.

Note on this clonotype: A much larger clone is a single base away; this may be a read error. The CDR3 protein is CASSFISLGGRVNTEAFF. The CDR3 DNA reads as TGTGCCAGCAGCTTTATCTCTCTAGGGGGCAGGGTGAACACTGAAGCTTTCTTT. The V call is TRBV11-3, the J call TRBJ1-1; 7 nucleotides agree with TRBD1. Per germline, CDR1 SGHNT and CDR2 YENEEA. V trimming: 3 bases; J trimming: 0 bases; junction bases outside the gene matches: 13. The CDR3 consists of 18 residues.

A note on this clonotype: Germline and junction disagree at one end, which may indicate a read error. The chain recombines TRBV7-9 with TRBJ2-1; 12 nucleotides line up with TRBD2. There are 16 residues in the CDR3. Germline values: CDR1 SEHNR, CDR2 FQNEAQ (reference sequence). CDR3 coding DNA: TGTGCCAGCAGCCTAGCGGGAGGGGGGTACCTCAATGAGCAGTTCTTC. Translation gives CASSLAGGGYLNEQFF.